This T cell receptor (beta chain) was found in a study of blood T cell repertoires in COVID-19. V gave up 6 bases and J gave up 4 bases; unmatched junction bases: 13. The germline gives CDR1 LNHDA, CDR2 SQIVND (reference sequence). CDR3 length equals 18 residues. The repertoire was sequenced with immunoSEQ multiplex PCR; TCRdb's copy has only in-frame clones and lacks some. The sample consists of more than 200,000 clones, 85% to 90% of them appearing once. The sample consisted of peripheral blood. The sequence was obtained from a woman aged 60-75 years with COVID-19, enrolled during active disease. The chain links TRBV19 to TRBJ2-1; 12 positions agree with TRBD2. CDR3: CASSLTSGSLFMYNEQFF. The CDR3 nucleotides are TGTGCCAGTAGCCTGACTAGCGGGAGTCTATTTATGTACAATGAGCAGTTCTTC.